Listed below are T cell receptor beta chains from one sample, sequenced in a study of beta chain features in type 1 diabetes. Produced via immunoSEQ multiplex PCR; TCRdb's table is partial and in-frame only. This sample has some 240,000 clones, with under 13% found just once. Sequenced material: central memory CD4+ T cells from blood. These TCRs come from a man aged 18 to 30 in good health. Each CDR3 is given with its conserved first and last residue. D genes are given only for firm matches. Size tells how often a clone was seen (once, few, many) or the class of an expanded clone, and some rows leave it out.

TGTGCCTGGGGGACTAGCGGGAGATTCAATGAGCAGTTCTTC	CAWGTSGRFNEQFF	TRBD2	-	TRBV30	TRBJ2-1	14
TGTGCCAGCAGTTTACACAGACACAATGAAAAACTGTTTTTT	CASSLHRHNEKLFF	-	-	TRBV28	TRBJ1-4	14
TGTGCCAGCAGTTACTCGTTCCAGACCGGGGAGCTGTTTTTT	CASSYSFQTGELFF	-	-	TRBV6-6	TRBJ2-2	14
TGTGCCAGTAGTATGTCCGGGGGTGATGGCTACACCTTC	CASSMSGGDGYTF	-	-	TRBV19	TRBJ1-2	13
TGCGCCAGCAGCCAAGAAGCGGGGCTTCACGGAGAAGCCCAGTACTTC	CASSQEAGLHGEAQYF	TRBD2	-	TRBV4-3	TRBJ2-5	16
TGTGCCAGCTCACCGGGAGTGAGCTCCTACAATGAGCAGTTCTTC	CASSPGVSSYNEQFF	-	few	TRBV18	TRBJ2-1	15
TGTGCCAGCAGCTTAGGTCAACCGAACACTGAAGCTTTCTTT	CASSLGQPNTEAFF	-	-	TRBV7-8	TRBJ1-1	14
TGCGCCAGCAGCTTGGCCGTCGGGACAGGATATGGCTACACCTTC	CASSLAVGTGYGYTF	TRBD1	few	TRBV5-1	TRBJ1-2	15
TGTTCCTGGAGTTCCAGACTAGCGGGACACCACACGACTAGCACAGATACGCAGTATTTT	CSWSSRLAGHHTTSTDTQYF	TRBD2	-	TRBV30	TRBJ2-3	20
TGCAGCGTTGGTGACGGGGTTGGGACCCAGTACTTC	CSVGDGVGTQYF	-	few	TRBV29-1	TRBJ2-5	12
TGTGCCAGCAGCTTAAAGGAATCTTATGGCTACACCTTC	CASSLKESYGYTF	-	few	TRBV7-6	TRBJ1-2	13
TGTGCCAGCAGCTTTTACAAGGAGACGCAGTATTTT	CASSFYKETQYF	-	few	TRBV7-2	TRBJ2-3	12
TGTGCCAGCAGTGATGCGGGGGTTGACACAGATACGCAGTATTTT	CASSDAGVDTDTQYF	TRBD2	-	TRBV6-1	TRBJ2-3	15
TGTGCCATCAGTGAGTCTCAGGGAGGTTGGAACACTGAAGCTTTCTTT	CAISESQGGWNTEAFF	-	-	TRBV6-1	TRBJ1-1	16
TGTGCCTGGAGTCCTGGGGTGGACACTGAAGCTTTCTTT	CAWSPGVDTEAFF	-	few	TRBV30	TRBJ1-1	13
TGTGCCTGGAGTGTATGGGAGGGGAGGACTGAAGCTTTCTTT	CAWSVWEGRTEAFF	-	-	TRBV30	TRBJ1-1	14
TGTGCCAGCAGCCTACAGGGATACACTGAAGCTTTCTTT	CASSLQGYTEAFF	-	few	TRBV14	TRBJ1-1	13
TGTGCCAGCAGTCCGCATAGCGGGAGTGGCAAAAACATTCAGTACTTC	CASSPHSGSGKNIQYF	TRBD2	-	TRBV28	TRBJ2-4	16
TGTGCCAGCAGTTACGTCGGGACAGATACGCAGTATTTT	CASSYVGTDTQYF	-	-	TRBV6-5	TRBJ2-3	13
TGTGCCAGCAGCTCGTACGGGGGAGCCTACAATGAGCAGTTCTTC	CASSSYGGAYNEQFF	-	-	TRBV11-2	TRBJ2-1	15
TGTGCCAGCAGCACTCTAGCGGGAGTAAGCGAGCAGTACTTC	CASSTLAGVSEQYF	TRBD2	-	TRBV28	TRBJ2-7	14
TGTGCCAGCAGCACCACAGGGTTTGCAACTAATGAAAAACTGTTTTTT	CASSTTGFATNEKLFF	-	-	TRBV5-6	TRBJ1-4	16
TGCAGCGTTGAACCGGGAGTGGGCGAGACCCAGTACTTC	CSVEPGVGETQYF	-	few	TRBV29-1	TRBJ2-5	13
TGTGCCAGCAGCTTACGAGGGCTAGCGGGAGGAGATACGCAGTATTTT	CASSLRGLAGGDTQYF	TRBD2	few	TRBV7-9	TRBJ2-3	16
TGTGCCAGCAGCCTACCGGGGCCGATGAGAGAGCAGTACTTC	CASSLPGPMREQYF	-	many	TRBV14	TRBJ2-7	14
TGTGCCAGCAGCTCCGGAGGCATCCGCTATGGCTACACCTTC	CASSSGGIRYGYTF	-	-	TRBV7-2	TRBJ1-2	14
TGTGCCAGCAGCTTAGACGTAGGACCGCAGTATTTT	CASSLDVGPQYF	-	-	TRBV7-2	TRBJ2-3	12
TGTGCCATCAAGGGCGCGCAGGGCTACGAGCAGTACTTC	CAIKGAQGYEQYF	-	-	TRBV10-3	TRBJ2-7	13
TGTGCCAGCAGCGTAGCGGACGGGAACTATGGCTACACCTTC	CASSVADGNYGYTF	-	few	TRBV9	TRBJ1-2	14